These 26 T cell receptor beta chains were sequenced from one sample in a study of blood T cell repertoires in COVID-19. Generated by immunoSEQ multiplex PCR, the TCRdb table keeps only in-frame clones and is missing some. The sample lists 150,000 to 200,000 clones; 88% were seen once. The specimen was peripheral blood. Receptors originate from a man aged 40-50 years with active or convalescent COVID-19.

The V gene is TRBV18, the J gene TRBJ1-6, with D possibly being TRBD1 (5 bases). V lost 1 base and J lost 7, with 11 bases in between. Germline V lookup: CDR1 KGHSH, CDR2 LQKENI. The CDR3 is made up of 15 amino acids. This CDR3 is CASSPLQGENSPLHF. The CDR3 DNA follows: TGTGCCAGCTCACCACTCCAGGGCGAAAATTCACCCCTCCACTTT.

The rearrangement joins TRBV7-8 to TRBJ2-2, with 9 positions matching TRBD1. V was pared by 5 bases and J by 5 bases, with 6 bases of the junction left unmatched. CDR1 SGHVS and CDR2 FQNEAQ come from the germline V gene. The CDR3 consists of 15 residues. The DNA of the CDR3 is TGTGCCAGCAGCGAACAGGGGGCGAGGACCGGGGAGCTGTTTTTT. Translating it yields CASSEQGARTGELFF.

This chain joins TRBV30 and TRBJ2-1; 14 bases map to TRBD2. The germline V gene has CDR1 GTSNPN and CDR2 SVGIG (reference sequence). V lost 3 bases to trimming and J lost 7 bases; unmatched junction nucleotides: 17. The CDR3 is 19 residues long. The CDR3 DNA reads TGTGCCTGGAGCGGTGGGACTAGCGGGAGTCTTAGGGGGGATAATGAGCAGTTCTTC. It translates to CAWSGGTSGSLRGDNEQFF.

This rearrangement joins TRBV19 to TRBJ1-4; D remains ambiguous. Germline-derived CDR1 and CDR2 are LNHDA and SQIVND (reference sequence). V was shortened by 5 bases and J by 0 bases, with 10 bases between the two germline ends. The CDR3 is made up of 15 amino acids. Written as DNA, the CDR3 is TGTGCCAGTAGTGTTAACCTAGCAACTAATGAAAAACTGTTTTTT. Translation gives CASSVNLATNEKLFF. The full variable domain, its missing parts supplied by reference TRBV19 and TRBJ1-4, is DGGITQSPKYLFRKEGQNVTLSCEQNLNHDAMYWYRQDPGQGLRLIYYSQIVNDFQKGDIAEGYSVSREKKESFPLTVTSAQKNPTAFYLCASSVNLATNEKLFFGSGTQLSVL.

The chain is built from TRBV19 and TRBJ2-1; 8 nucleotides line up with TRBD1. Germline V lookup: CDR1 LNHDA, CDR2 SQIVND (reference sequence). The CDR3 contains 15 residues. V shed 5 bases and J 6 bases; nucleotides not matched to a gene: 9. The CDR3 spells CASSPDRGLLNEQFF. The DNA for the CDR3 is TGTGCCAGTAGTCCTGACAGGGGACTCCTCAATGAGCAGTTCTTC. Full variable domain (remainder filled in from reference TRBV19 and TRBJ2-1): DGGITQSPKYLFRKEGQNVTLSCEQNLNHDAMYWYRQDPGQGLRLIYYSQIVNDFQKGDIAEGYSVSREKKESFPLTVTSAQKNPTAFYLCASSPDRGLLNEQFFGPGTRLTVL.

The gene calls are TRBV7-7 and TRBJ1-4; 7 bases match TRBD1. The V segment lost 1 base and the J segment 3 bases; nucleotides outside the gene matches: 8. Germline values: CDR1 SSHAT, CDR2 FNYEAQ (reference sequence). This CDR3 has 17 residues. In DNA, the CDR3 is TGTGCCAGCAGCTTAGAGAGCAGTAGGGGGCCTAATGAAAAACTGTTTTTT. Translating gives CASSLESSRGPNEKLFF.

This clone was detected ten times or more. The gene calls are TRBV6-6 and TRBJ2-1, with 10 bases fitting TRBD1. This CDR3 spans 15 amino acids. The junction had 10 bases not matched to a gene; V was cut back by 4 bases and J by 10 bases. Per the germline V gene, CDR1 is MNHNY and CDR2 is SVGAGI (reference sequence). The CDR3 DNA reads as TGTGCCAGCAGTTCCGGGGGACAGGGGAGCCGGGAGCAGTTCTTC. It specifies CASSSGGQGSREQFF.

V is TRBV4-2 and J is TRBJ2-1, with 9 bases identical to TRBD2. Germline V gene sequence: CDR1 LGHNA, CDR2 YNFKEQ. V lost 0 bases to trimming and J lost 2 bases; unmatched junction nucleotides: 5. The CDR3 covers 17 residues. The CDR3 nucleotides read TGTGCCAGCAGCCAAGATCCTACTAGCGGGCCCTACAATGAGCAGTTCTTC. Its translation: CASSQDPTSGPYNEQFF.

J is TRBJ2-3 and V is TRBV6-6; D remains unclear. The CDR3 length is 15 residues. Per germline, CDR1 MNHNY and CDR2 SVGAGI (reference sequence). V lost 6 bases and J 1 base, leaving 14 bases between the germline ends. Written as DNA, the CDR3 is TGTGCCAGCAGCACTACCTCTGTAGGCACAGATACGCAGTATTTT. Its translation is CASSTTSVGTDTQYF.

The chain carries TRBV9 and TRBJ2-1; 7 bases are shared with TRBD1. The CDR3 spans 16 residues. The V and J ends lost 2 bases and 0 bases, in that order; junction bases with no gene match: 5. CDR1 and CDR2 from the germline V gene are SGDLS and YYNGEE. CDR3 sequence: CASSVRQGSSYNEQFF. CDR3 coding DNA: TGTGCCAGCAGCGTCCGACAGGGCAGCTCCTACAATGAGCAGTTCTTC.

The chain carries TRBV18 and TRBJ2-7; 7 bases line up with TRBD1. Germline CDR1 KGHSH, CDR2 LQKENI. This CDR3 comprises 14 residues. J was trimmed by 5 bases and V by 5 bases; bases with no gene match: 9. This CDR3 reads CASSTLGQYDEQYF. CDR3 bases: TGTGCCAGCTCAACCCTGGGACAGTATGACGAGCAGTACTTC.

This chain connects TRBV28 to TRBJ1-1; TRBD1 is a possible D gene (5 bases). This CDR3 region has 14 residues. The V end lost 5 bases, the J end lost 5 bases, and 15 bases lay between the germline ends. Germline CDR1 is MDHEN and CDR2 is SYDVKM. This chain's CDR3 is CASSLISGGTEAFF. In DNA, the CDR3 is TGTGCCAGCAGTCTAATCTCGGGGGGTACTGAAGCTTTCTTT.

The rearrangement joins TRBV19 to TRBJ1-1; D is ambiguous. Deletions cut 3 bases from V and 3 bases from J, with 8 bases between. The CDR3 contains 13 residues. Germline V gene sequence: CDR1 LNHDA, CDR2 SQIVND (reference sequence). The CDR3 nucleotides are TGTGCCAGTAGTATTCAGTTATACACTGAAGCTTTCTTT. Its translation: CASSIQLYTEAFF.

V and J are TRBV29-1 and TRBJ1-5; 11 bases map to TRBD1. The CDR3 sequence is 15 residues long. Germline trimming cut 3 bases from V and 4 bases from J; bases unmatched to any gene: 5. Per the germline V gene, CDR1 is SQVTM and CDR2 is ANQGSEA. DNA of the CDR3: TGCAGCGTTGATTCTGGGACAGGGGGTAATCAGCCCCAGCATTTT. It is translated as CSVDSGTGGNQPQHF.

The CDR3 here is CASSLRTPPYEQYF. The CDR3 DNA is TGTGCCAGCAGCCTCCGGACACCTCCCTACGAGCAGTACTTC. The chain employs TRBV14 and TRBJ2-7; D is perhaps TRBD1 (5 bases). V was shortened by 4 bases and J by 2 bases, with 12 bases between the two germline ends. The CDR3 sequence is 14 residues long. Germline V gives CDR1 SGHDN, CDR2 FVKESK.

The chain has TRBV6-1 and TRBJ1-2; D might be TRBD1 (5 bases). The germline V gene encodes CDR1 MNHNS and CDR2 SASEGT. V lost 3 bases and J 8 bases, leaving 28 bases between the germline ends. The CDR3 is 18 residues long. The CDR3 is CASSDIILYRILGFGYTF. The DNA for the CDR3 is TGTGCCAGCAGTGACATCATACTCTACAGGATTCTGGGCTTCGGCTACACCTTC.

V and J are TRBV19 and TRBJ2-3; D not certain. CDR1 is LNHDA and CDR2 is SQIVND in the germline V gene (reference sequence). CDR3 length equals 12 residues. V dropped 4 bases and J dropped 5 bases, with 7 bases sitting between them. CDR3 residues: CASSTKKDTQYF. In nucleotides, the CDR3 is TGTGCCAGTAGTACTAAGAAAGATACGCAGTATTTT.

This clone has just one count. The chain has TRBV7-2 and TRBJ2-7; D is ambiguous. V was cut by 1 base and J by 6 bases, with 10 bases left in between. The CDR3 is made up of 13 amino acids. Germline CDR1 reads SGHTA; CDR2 reads FQGNSA. The CDR3: CASSLGVRSEQYF. CDR3 DNA: TGTGCCAGCAGCTTAGGCGTGAGGTCCGAGCAGTACTTC.

This clone was counted once. The chain has TRBV6-2 or TRBV6-3 and TRBJ2-7, with a possible D match to TRBD1 (6 bases). The germline V gene has CDR1 MNHEY and CDR2 SVGEGT. The CDR3 covers 17 residues. V lost 0 bases and J 0 bases, leaving 15 bases between the germline ends. CDR3 amino acids: CASSYSSWAGDSYEQYF. The CDR3 DNA follows: TGTGCCAGCAGTTACTCGTCTTGGGCAGGGGACTCCTACGAGCAGTACTTC.

Of note for this clone: The same CDR3 also results from other DNA sequences found in this sample. This chain uses TRBV19 with TRBJ1-1, with no clear D. There are 13 residues in the CDR3. Trimming cost V 3 bases and J 0 bases, with 5 bases left between them. Germline CDR1 LNHDA, CDR2 SQIVND (reference sequence). CDR3 loop: CASSIAVNTEAFF. The CDR3 nucleotides are TGTGCCAGTAGTATCGCAGTGAACACTGAAGCTTTCTTT.

The chain combines TRBV4-3 with TRBJ1-2; D is perhaps TRBD1 (5 bases). V was clipped by 0 bases and J by 7 bases, with 9 bases between them. There are 13 residues in the CDR3. Germline CDR1 is LGHNA and CDR2 is YSLEER. In DNA, the CDR3 is TGCGCCAGCAGCCAAGATCGGGGGTTTGGCTACACCTTC. Protein product: CASSQDRGFGYTF.

This clone was observed a handful of times. V gene TRBV30 combines with J gene TRBJ2-1; 11 bases are shared with TRBD1. This CDR3 contains 13 residues. V lost 5 bases and J lost 10; bases outside the gene matches: 7. Per the germline V gene, CDR1 is GTSNPN and CDR2 is SVGIG (reference sequence). CDR3 sequence: CAWEDRGRREQFF. CDR3 DNA sequence: TGTGCCTGGGAGGACAGGGGGCGCCGGGAGCAGTTCTTC.

The chain employs TRBV6-5 and TRBJ1-3, with TRBD1 identical over 7 bases. The CDR3 sequence is 14 residues long. Trimming removed 6 bases from V and 2 bases from J; junction bases left unmatched: 4. Germline CDR1 and CDR2: MNHEY and SVGAGI. CDR3 amino acids: CASSQGVPGNTIYF. DNA for the CDR3: TGTGCCAGCAGCCAGGGGGTTCCTGGAAACACCATATATTTT.

The genes are TRBV5-1 and TRBJ2-1; the match to TRBD2 covers 7 bases. Per germline, CDR1 SGHRS and CDR2 YFSETQ. The V gene end was trimmed by 0 bases and the J gene end by 2 bases; junction bases not matched to a gene: 5. The CDR3 contains 16 residues. CDR3: CASSLAPSGTYNEQFF. The CDR3, as DNA: TGCGCCAGCAGCTTGGCCCCTAGCGGAACCTACAATGAGCAGTTCTTC.

V is TRBV14 and J is TRBJ2-1, with 9 bases that match TRBD2. The germline gives CDR1 SGHDN, CDR2 FVKESK. There are 15 residues in the CDR3. J lost 8 bases, V lost 1 base, and 6 bases had no gene match. Here the CDR3 reads CASSQAWRGGYEQFF. DNA of the CDR3: TGTGCCAGCAGCCAAGCTTGGCGGGGGGGCTATGAGCAGTTCTTC.

This sequence joins TRBV2 and TRBJ1-2; 12 bases agree with TRBD1. Germline lookup yields CDR1 SNHLY and CDR2 FYNNEI. Trimming removed 2 bases from V and 0 bases from J; junction bases left unmatched: 7. CDR3 size: 18 residues. DNA of the CDR3: TGTGCCAGCAGTGAACCCTTAGGGACAGGGGGCGCTAACTATGGCTACACCTTC. Protein sequence: CASSEPLGTGGANYGYTF.